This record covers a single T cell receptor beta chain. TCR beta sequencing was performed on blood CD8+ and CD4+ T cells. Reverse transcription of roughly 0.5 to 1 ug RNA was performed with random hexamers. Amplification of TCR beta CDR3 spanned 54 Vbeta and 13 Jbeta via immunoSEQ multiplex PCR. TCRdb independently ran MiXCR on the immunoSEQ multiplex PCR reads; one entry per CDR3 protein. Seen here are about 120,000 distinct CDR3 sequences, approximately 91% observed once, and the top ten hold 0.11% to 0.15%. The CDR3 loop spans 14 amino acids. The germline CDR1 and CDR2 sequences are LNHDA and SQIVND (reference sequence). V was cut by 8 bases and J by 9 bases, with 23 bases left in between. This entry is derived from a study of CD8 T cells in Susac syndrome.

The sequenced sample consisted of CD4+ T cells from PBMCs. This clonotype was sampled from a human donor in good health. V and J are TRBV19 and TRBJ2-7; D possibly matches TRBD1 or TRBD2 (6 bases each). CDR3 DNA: TGTGCCAGTCGGGCCGGGACACGTCAGGGAGGGCAGTACTTC. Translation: CASRAGTRQGGQYF.